This TCR beta chain was recovered during a study of CD8+ T cells in alopecia areata. The treatment denotes: oral pan-JAK inhibitor, 5-10 mg twice daily. After isolation, RNA underwent reverse transcription to generate cDNA as the sequencing template. Sequencing was performed with immunoSEQ multiplex PCR; in TCRdb, only in-frame clones are kept and a portion is missing. Among about 200,000 clones, around 65% were seen once, and the ten largest hold roughly 4.2%. The starting material was CD4+ T cells sorted from blood, obtained at week 4, from a patient treated with tofacitinib. The receptor's source is a human donor with alopecia areata.

The CDR3 spells CAWSVRGPYGYTF. The CDR3, as DNA: TGTGCCTGGAGTGTTCGAGGGCCTTATGGCTACACCTTC. The chain uses TRBV30 and TRBJ1-2; D gene uncertain. CDR1 and CDR2 (germline): GTSNPN, SVGIG (reference sequence). Trimming took off 0 bases at V and 5 bases at J, with 10 bases between the two ends. The CDR3 loop spans 13 amino acids.